This is a list of T cell receptor beta chains from one sample in a study of blood T cell repertoires in COVID-19. TCRdb's table, derived via immunoSEQ multiplex PCR, lists solely in-frame clones and lacks some. In the table there are about 530,000 clones, around 90% of which are singletons. Material: peripheral blood. The receptors derive from a woman between 50 and 59 years old with COVID-19, enrolled during active disease. Each CDR3 is given with its conserved first and last residue. D genes are given only for firm matches.

length	V	D	J	CDR3
16	TRBV24-1	TRBD1	TRBJ2-2	CATSDPGQGKTGELFF
12	TRBV5-1	-	TRBJ1-1	CASSPEGAEAFF
15	TRBV6-5	TRBD1	TRBJ1-3	CASSPQGAGGNTIYF
16	TRBV2	TRBD1	TRBJ2-3	CASRATRGQGTDTQYF
14	TRBV4-1	-	TRBJ1-4	CASRSSQANEKLFF
18	TRBV6-6	-	TRBJ1-6	CASSLIRGISSYNSPLHF
15	TRBV5-4	TRBD1	TRBJ1-4	CASSPAGGAYEKLFF
14	TRBV28	-	TRBJ1-5	CASSKGHWVQPQHF
14	TRBV5-6	-	TRBJ2-7	CASSLAGDGYEQYF
13	TRBV12-3/TRBV12-4	-	TRBJ1-2	CASSFAGSFGYTF
13	TRBV19	-	TRBJ1-2	CASSTAGVNGYTF
14	TRBV2	TRBD2	TRBJ2-5	CASSRRLARETQYF
14	TRBV5-1	TRBD2	TRBJ2-7	CASSLDPGGYEQYF
13	TRBV5-4	-	TRBJ2-3	CASSLRGSGTQYF
15	TRBV24-1	-	TRBJ2-2	CATSGPQTGTGELFF
16	TRBV30	-	TRBJ2-6	CAWSRGGPSGANVLTF
17	TRBV24-1	-	TRBJ2-3	CATSDLATRLGTDTQYF
15	TRBV6-5	-	TRBJ1-5	CATCSSGQDHQPQHF
16	TRBV9	TRBD2	TRBJ2-1	CASSRTSGGPNNEQFF
17	TRBV5-1	TRBD1	TRBJ1-2	CASSLWGQGAKLDGYTF
15	TRBV5-1	TRBD1	TRBJ1-1	CASSLRTGGDTEAFF
15	TRBV24-1	TRBD2	TRBJ2-7	CATSDIAGGPGEQYF
16	TRBV10-1	TRBD1	TRBJ2-3	CASSEVFGTGADTQYF
16	TRBV19	TRBD1	TRBJ1-3	CASSKIRTGSGNTIYF
13	TRBV29-1	-	TRBJ1-1	CSVTSALNTEAFF
13	TRBV2	-	TRBJ2-5	CASSGARGETQYF
14	TRBV29-1	-	TRBJ2-3	CSVYRPGGTDTQYF
16	TRBV3-1/TRBV3-2	TRBD1	TRBJ1-2	CASSHPGTAGFGDYTF
14	TRBV6-6	TRBD2	TRBJ2-3	CASKGRGGTDTQYF
15	TRBV2	TRBD1	TRBJ2-5	CASKETGGFGETQYF
15	TRBV5-6	TRBD1	TRBJ1-1	CASSSRTGIDTEAFF
13	TRBV11-2	TRBD1	TRBJ2-3	CASKQGALDTQYF
16	TRBV5-6	-	TRBJ1-5	CASSQDGGYGNQPQHF
14	TRBV9	-	TRBJ1-6	CASSVQGGSPPLHF
15	TRBV28	-	TRBJ1-6	CASSPARGTGSPLHF
13	TRBV6-6	-	TRBJ1-1	CASKGLSNTEAFF
14	TRBV10-2	-	TRBJ1-1	CASSEHREISEAFF
12	TRBV30	-	TRBJ1-5	CAWSVAYQPQHF
15	TRBV5-1	-	TRBJ1-5	CASSLEGTAYQPQHF
15	TRBV9	-	TRBJ1-3	CASSVSGGSGNTIYF
15	TRBV2	TRBD1	TRBJ2-1	CASRNGQGAPNEQFF
14	TRBV27	TRBD1	TRBJ1-1	CASSLGQANTEAFF
14	TRBV6-5	-	TRBJ1-4	CASILGGAQEKLFF
8	TRBV11-3	-	TRBJ1-2	CASFEYTF
13	TRBV2	-	TRBJ1-2	CASSGGRLDGYTF
15	TRBV7-8	-	TRBJ1-1	CASSLGWEMNTEAFF
13	TRBV11-2	TRBD1	TRBJ1-1	CASSPVGTGRAFF
18	TRBV19	TRBD1	TRBJ2-7	CASSIESGTGVSSYEQYF